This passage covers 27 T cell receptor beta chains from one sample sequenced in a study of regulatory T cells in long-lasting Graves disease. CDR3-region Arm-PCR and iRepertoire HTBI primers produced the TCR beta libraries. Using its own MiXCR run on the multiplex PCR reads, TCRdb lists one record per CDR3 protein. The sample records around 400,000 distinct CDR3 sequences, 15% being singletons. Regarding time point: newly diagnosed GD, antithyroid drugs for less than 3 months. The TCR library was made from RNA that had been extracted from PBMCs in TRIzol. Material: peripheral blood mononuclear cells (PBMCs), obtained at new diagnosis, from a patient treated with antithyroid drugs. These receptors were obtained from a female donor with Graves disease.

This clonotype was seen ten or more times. CDR3 sequence reads: CAIASPVSRQEDETQYF. CDR3 DNA sequence: TGTGCCATCGCTTCTCCCGTATCGAGACAGGAGGACGAGACCCAGTACTTC. This chain connects TRBV10-3 to TRBJ2-5, with D perhaps TRBD1 (6 bases). The CDR3 spans 17 residues. V was cut by 8 bases and J by 5 bases, with 27 bases left in between. CDR1 ENHRY and CDR2 SYGVKD come from the germline V gene.

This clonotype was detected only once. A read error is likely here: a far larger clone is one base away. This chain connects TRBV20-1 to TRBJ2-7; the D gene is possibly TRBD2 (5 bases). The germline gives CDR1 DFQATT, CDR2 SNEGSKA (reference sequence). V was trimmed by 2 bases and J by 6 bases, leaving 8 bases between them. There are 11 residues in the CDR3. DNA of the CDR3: TGCAGTGCTAGACGGGCGGGCGAGCAGTACTTC. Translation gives CSARRAGEQYF.

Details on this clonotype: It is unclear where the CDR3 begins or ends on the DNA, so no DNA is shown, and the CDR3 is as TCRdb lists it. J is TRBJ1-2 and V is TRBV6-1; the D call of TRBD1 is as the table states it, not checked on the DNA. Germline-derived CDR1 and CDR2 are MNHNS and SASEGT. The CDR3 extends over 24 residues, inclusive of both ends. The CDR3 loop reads CASTNQTSMYLCASSFARGDGNTF.

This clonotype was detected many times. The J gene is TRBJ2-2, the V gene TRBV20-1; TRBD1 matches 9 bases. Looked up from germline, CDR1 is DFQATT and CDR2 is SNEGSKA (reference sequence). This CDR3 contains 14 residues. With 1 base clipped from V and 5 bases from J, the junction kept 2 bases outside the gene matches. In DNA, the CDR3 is TGCAGTGCTAGAGCGGGACAGGGAACCGGGGAGCTGTTTTTT. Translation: CSARAGQGTGELFF.

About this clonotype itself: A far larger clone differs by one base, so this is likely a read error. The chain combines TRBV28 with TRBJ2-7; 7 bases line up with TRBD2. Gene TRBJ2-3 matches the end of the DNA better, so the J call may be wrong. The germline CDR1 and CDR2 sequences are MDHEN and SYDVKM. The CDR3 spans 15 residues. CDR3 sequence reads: CASNSGQGIADTQYF. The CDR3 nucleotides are TGTGCCAGCAATAGCGGGCAGGGCATCGCAGATACGCAGTATTTT.

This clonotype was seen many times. For the CDR3, the DNA is TGTGCCAGCAGTGACCTAAGGACAGGGGAGACTTACGAGCAGTACTTC. It translates to CASSDLRTGETYEQYF. This chain connects TRBV2 to TRBJ2-7; 9 nucleotides align to TRBD1. Germline V gives CDR1 SNHLY, CDR2 FYNNEI. The length of the CDR3 is 16 residues. Trimming cost V 3 bases and J 4 bases; bases outside gene matches: 10.

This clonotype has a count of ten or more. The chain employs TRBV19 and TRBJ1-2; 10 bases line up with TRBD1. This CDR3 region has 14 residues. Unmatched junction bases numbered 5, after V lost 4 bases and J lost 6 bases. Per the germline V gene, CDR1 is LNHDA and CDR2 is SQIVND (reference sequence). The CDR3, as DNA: TGTGCCAGTAGTAGCCGGGACAGGGGACATGGCTACACCTTC. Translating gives CASSSRDRGHGYTF.

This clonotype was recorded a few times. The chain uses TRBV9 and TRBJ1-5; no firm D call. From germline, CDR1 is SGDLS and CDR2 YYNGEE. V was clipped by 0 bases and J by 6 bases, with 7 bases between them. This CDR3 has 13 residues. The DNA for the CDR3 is TGTGCCAGCAGCGTAGGGGGTGGTCAGCCCCAGCATTTT. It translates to CASSVGGGQPQHF.

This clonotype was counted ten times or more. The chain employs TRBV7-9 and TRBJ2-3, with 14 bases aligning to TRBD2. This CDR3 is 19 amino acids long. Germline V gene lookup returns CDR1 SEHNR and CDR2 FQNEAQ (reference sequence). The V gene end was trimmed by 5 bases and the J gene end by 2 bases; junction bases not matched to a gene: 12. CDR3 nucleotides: TGTGCCAGCAGCGCGGGACTAGCGGGGGCCACCGCACCCACAGATACGCAGTATTTT. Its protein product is CASSAGLAGATAPTDTQYF.

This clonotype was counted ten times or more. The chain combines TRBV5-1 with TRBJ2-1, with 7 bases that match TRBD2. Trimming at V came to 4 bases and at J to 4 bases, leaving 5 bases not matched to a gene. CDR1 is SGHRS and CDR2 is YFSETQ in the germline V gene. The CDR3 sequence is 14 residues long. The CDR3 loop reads CASSVREAYNEQFF. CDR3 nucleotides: TGCGCCAGCAGCGTCCGGGAGGCATACAATGAGCAGTTCTTC.

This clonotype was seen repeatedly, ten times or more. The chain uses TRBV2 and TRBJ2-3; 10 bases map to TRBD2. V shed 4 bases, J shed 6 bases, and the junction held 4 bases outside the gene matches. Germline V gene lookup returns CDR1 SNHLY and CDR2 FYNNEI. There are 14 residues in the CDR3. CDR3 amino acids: CASSASGGADTQYF. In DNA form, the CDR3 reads TGTGCCAGCAGTGCGAGCGGGGGGGCGGATACGCAGTATTTT.

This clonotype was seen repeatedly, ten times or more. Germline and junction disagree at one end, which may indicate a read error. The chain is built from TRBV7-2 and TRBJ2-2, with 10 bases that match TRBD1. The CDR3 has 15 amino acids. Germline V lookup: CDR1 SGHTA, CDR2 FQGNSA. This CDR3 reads CASSQPGQGNGELFF. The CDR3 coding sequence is TGTGCCAGCAGCCAGCCGGGACAGGGGAACGGGGAGCTGTTCTTT.

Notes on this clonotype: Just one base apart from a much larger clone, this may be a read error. This chain's CDR3 is CASSYSREGHEQYF. The CDR3 region has the DNA TGTGCCAGCAGTTACTCGCGGGAGGGCCATGAGCAGTACTTC. The rearrangement uses TRBV6-5 and TRBJ2-5; 9 positions match TRBD2. In germline, CDR1 is MNHEY, CDR2 SVGAGI. This CDR3 has 14 amino acids. V was clipped by 0 bases and J by 11 bases; unmatched bases: 7.

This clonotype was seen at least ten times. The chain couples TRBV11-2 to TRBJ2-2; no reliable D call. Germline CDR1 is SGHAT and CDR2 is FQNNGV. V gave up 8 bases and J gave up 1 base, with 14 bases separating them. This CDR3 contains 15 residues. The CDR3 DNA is TGTGCCAGCGGACCCCGGGTCGGGAACACCGGGGAGCTGTTTTTT. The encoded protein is CASGPRVGNTGELFF.

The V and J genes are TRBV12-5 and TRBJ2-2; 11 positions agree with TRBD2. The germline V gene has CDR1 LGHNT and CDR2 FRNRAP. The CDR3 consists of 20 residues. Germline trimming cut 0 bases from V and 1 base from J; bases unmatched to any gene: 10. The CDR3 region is CASGLVLSLAGVQNTGELFF. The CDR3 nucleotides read TGTGCTAGTGGTTTGGTACTGTCACTAGCGGGAGTTCAGAACACCGGGGAGCTGTTTTTT.

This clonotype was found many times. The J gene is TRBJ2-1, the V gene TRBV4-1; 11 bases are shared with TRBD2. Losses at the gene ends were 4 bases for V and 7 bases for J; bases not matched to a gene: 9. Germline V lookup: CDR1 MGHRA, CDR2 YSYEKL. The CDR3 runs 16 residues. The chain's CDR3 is CASSLLVLAGVNEQFF. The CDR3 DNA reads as TGCGCCAGCAGCCTCTTGGTACTAGCGGGAGTGAATGAGCAGTTCTTC.

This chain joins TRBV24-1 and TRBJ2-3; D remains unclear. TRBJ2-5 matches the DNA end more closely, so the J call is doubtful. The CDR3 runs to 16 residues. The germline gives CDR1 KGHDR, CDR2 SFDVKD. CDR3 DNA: TGTGCCACCAGTGATCCCCTGAAGGGCCGGCCAGAGACCCAGTACTTC. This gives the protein CATSDPLKGRPETQYF.

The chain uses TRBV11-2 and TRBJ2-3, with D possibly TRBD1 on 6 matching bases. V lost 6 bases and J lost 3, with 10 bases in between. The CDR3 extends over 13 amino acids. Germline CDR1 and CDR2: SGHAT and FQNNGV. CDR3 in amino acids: CASRTGMTDTQYF. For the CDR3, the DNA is TGTGCCAGCAGAACAGGGATGACAGATACGCAGTATTTT.

In DNA, the CDR3 is TGCGCCAGCCGAGAAGGGGGCGGGGATGAGCAGTTCTTC. Translation gives CASREGGGDEQFF. V is TRBV5-1 and J is TRBJ2-1, with D maybe TRBD1 (7 bases). The germline V and J ends were trimmed by 7 bases and 8 bases, with 16 bases remaining between them. CDR3 length: 13 amino acids. Germline CDR1 reads SGHRS; CDR2 reads YFSETQ. The full variable domain, its missing parts supplied by reference TRBV5-1 and TRBJ2-1, is KAGVTQTPRYLIKTRGQQVTLSCSPISGHRSVSWYQQTPGQGLQFLFEYFSETQRNKGNFPGRFSGRQFSNSRSEMNVSTLELGDSALYLCASREGGGDEQFFGPGTRLTVL.

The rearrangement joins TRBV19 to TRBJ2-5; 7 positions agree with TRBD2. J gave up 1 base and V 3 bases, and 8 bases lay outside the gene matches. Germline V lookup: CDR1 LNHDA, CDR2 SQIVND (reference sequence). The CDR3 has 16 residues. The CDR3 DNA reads TGTGCCAGTAGTATGTCAGCGGGATCCCTCCAAGAGACCCAGTACTTC. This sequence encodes CASSMSAGSLQETQYF.

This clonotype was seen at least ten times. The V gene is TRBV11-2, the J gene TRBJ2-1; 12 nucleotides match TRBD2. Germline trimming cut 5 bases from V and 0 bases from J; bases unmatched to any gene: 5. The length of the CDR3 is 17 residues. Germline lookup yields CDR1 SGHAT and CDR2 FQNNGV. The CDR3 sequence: CASSQGLAGSSYNEQFF. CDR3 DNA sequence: TGTGCCAGCAGCCAAGGACTAGCGGGGAGCTCCTACAATGAGCAGTTCTTC.

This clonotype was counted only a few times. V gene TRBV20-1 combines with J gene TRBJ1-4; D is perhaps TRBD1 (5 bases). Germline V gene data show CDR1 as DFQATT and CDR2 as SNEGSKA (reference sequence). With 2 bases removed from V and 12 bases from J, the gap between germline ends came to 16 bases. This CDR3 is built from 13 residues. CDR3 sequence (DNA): TGCAGTGCTAGACAAACTTCCAAAGGGGAACTGTTTTTT. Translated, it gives CSARQTSKGELFF.

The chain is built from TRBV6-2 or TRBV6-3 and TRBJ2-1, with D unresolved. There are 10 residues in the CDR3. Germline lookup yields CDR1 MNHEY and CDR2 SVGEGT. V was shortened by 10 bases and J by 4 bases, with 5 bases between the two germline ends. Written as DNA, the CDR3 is TGTGCCACAACGTACAATGAGCAGTTCTTC. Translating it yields CATTYNEQFF.

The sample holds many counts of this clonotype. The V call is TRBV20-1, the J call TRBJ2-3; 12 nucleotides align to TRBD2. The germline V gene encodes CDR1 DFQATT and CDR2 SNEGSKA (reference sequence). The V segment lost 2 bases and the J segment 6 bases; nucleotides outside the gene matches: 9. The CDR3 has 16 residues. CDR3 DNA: TGCAGTGCTAGACTCTGGACTAGCGGGAACACCGATACGCAGTATTTT. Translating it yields CSARLWTSGNTDTQYF.

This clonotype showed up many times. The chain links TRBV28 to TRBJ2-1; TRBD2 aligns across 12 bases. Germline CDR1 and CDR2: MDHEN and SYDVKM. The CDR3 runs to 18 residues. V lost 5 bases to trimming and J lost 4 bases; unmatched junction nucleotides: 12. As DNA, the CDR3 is TGTGCCAGCAGTCCGATCCTAGCGGGAGGGCGCCTTTACAATGAGCAGTTCTTC. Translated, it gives CASSPILAGGRLYNEQFF.

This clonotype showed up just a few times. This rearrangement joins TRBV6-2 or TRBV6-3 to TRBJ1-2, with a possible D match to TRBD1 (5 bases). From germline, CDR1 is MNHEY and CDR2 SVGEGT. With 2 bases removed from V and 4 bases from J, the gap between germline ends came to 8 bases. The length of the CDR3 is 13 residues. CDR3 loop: CASSYRQTYGYTF. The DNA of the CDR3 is TGTGCCAGCAGTTACCGACAGACCTATGGCTACACCTTC.

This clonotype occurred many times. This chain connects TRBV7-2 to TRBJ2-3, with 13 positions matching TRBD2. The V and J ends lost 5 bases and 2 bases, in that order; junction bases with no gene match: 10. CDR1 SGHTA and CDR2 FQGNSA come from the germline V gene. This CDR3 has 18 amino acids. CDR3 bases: TGTGCCAGCAGCCCCGGGACTAGCGGGATCCTCCTCACAGATACGCAGTATTTT. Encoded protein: CASSPGTSGILLTDTQYF.